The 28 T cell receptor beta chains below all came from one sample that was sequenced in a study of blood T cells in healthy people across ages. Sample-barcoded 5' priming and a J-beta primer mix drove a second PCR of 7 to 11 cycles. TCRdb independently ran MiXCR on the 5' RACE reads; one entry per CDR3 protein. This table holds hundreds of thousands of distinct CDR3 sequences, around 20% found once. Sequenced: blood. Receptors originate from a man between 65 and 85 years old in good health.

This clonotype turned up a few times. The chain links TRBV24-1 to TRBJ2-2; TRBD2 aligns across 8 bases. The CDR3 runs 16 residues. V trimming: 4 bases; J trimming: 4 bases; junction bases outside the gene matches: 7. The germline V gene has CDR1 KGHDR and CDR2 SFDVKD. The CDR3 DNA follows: TGTGCCACCAGTGACCCAGCGGGAGCGGGCACCGGGGAGCTGTTTTTT. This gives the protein CATSDPAGAGTGELFF.

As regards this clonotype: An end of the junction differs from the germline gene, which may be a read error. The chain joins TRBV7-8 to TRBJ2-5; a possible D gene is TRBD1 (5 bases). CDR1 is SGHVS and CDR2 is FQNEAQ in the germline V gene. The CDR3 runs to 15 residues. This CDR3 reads CASSVLTGRQETRYF. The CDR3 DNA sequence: TGTGCCAGCAGCGTCCTTACAGGTCGCCAAGAGACCCGGTACTTC.

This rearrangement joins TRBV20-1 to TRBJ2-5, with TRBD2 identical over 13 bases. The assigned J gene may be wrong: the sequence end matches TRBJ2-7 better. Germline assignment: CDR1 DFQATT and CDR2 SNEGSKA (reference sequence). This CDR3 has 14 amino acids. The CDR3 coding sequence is TGCAGTGCTACAAGGACTAGCGGGAGCTACGAGCAGTACTTC. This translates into CSATRTSGSYEQYF.

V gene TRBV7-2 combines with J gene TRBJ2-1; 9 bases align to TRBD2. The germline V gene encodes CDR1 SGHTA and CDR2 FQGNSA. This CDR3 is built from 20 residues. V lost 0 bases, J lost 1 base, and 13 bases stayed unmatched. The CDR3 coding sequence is TGTGCCAGCAGCTTAGCCCTAGGGGTTAGCGGGAGATTGTCCTACAATGAGCAGTTCTTC. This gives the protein CASSLALGVSGRLSYNEQFF.

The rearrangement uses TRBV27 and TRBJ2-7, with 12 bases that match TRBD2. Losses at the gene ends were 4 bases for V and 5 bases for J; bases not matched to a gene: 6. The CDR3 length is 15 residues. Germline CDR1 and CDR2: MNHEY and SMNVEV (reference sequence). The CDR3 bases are TGTGCCAGCAGTTGGACTAGCGGGAACGCCAACGAGCAGTACTTC. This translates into CASSWTSGNANEQYF.

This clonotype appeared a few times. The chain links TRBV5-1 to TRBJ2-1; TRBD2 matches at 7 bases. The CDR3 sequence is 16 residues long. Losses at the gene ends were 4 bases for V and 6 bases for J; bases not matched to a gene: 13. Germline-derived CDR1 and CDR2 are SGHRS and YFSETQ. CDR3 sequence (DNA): TGCGCCAGCAGCCCCCTAGCGGACCCTCGGATCAATGAGCAGTTCTTC. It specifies CASSPLADPRINEQFF.

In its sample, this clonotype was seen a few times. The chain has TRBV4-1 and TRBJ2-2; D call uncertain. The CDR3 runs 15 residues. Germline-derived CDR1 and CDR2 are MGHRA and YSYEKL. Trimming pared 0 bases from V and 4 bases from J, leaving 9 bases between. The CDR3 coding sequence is TGCGCCAGCAGCCAAGAGCTAGGGATCACCGGGGAGCTGTTTTTT. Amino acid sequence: CASSQELGITGELFF.

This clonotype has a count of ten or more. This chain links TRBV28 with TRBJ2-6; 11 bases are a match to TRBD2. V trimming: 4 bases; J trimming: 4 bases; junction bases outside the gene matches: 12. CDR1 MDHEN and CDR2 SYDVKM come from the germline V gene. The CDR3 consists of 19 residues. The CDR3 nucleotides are TGTGCCAGCAGTTCGCTCTGGGCTAGCGGGAGGAACGGGGCCAACGTCCTGACTTTC. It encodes CASSSLWASGRNGANVLTF.

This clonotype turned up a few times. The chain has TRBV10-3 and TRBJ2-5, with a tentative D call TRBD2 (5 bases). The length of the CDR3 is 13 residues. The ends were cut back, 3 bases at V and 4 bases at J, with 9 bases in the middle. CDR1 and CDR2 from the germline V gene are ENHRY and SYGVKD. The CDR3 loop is CAISEGSLETQYF. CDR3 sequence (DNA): TGTGCCATCAGTGAAGGGAGTCTAGAGACCCAGTACTTC.

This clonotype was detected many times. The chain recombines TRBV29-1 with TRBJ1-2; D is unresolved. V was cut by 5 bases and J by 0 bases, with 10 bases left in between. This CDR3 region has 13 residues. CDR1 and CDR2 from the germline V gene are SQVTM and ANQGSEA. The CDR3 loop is CSVRLQTNYGYTF. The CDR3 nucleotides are TGCAGCGTTCGCCTTCAAACTAACTATGGCTACACCTTC.

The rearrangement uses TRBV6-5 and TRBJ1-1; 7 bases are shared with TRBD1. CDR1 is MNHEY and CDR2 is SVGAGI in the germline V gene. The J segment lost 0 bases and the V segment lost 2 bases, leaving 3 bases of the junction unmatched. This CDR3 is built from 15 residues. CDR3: CASSYRGTVNTEAFF. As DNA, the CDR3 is TGTGCCAGCAGTTACCGCGGGACAGTGAACACTGAAGCTTTCTTT.

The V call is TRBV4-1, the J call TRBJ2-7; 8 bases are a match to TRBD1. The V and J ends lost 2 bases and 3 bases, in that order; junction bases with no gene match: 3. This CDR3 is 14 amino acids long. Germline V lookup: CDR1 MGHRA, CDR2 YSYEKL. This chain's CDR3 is CASSQHGQGYEQYF. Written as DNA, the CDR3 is TGCGCCAGCAGCCAACACGGACAGGGCTACGAGCAGTACTTC.

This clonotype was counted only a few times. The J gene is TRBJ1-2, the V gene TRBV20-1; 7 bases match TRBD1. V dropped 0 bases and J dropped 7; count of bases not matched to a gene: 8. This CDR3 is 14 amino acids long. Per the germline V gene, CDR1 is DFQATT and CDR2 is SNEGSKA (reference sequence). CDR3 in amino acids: CSAREMNRGGGYTF. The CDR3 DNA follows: TGCAGTGCTAGAGAAATGAACAGGGGTGGTGGCTACACCTTC.

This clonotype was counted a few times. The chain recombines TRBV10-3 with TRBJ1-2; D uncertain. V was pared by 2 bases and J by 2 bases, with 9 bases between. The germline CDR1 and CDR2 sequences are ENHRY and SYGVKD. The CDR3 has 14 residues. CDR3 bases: TGTGCCATCAGTGAGGGACGGATAAACTATGGCTACACCTTC. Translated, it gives CAISEGRINYGYTF.

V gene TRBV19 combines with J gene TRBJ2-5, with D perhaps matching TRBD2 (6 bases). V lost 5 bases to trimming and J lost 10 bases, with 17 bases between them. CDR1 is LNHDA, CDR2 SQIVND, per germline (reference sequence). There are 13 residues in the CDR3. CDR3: CASSATSLGGQYF. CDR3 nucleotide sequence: TGTGCCAGTAGTGCTACTAGCCTTGGTGGCCAGTACTTC. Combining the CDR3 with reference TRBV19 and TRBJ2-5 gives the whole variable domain DGGITQSPKYLFRKEGQNVTLSCEQNLNHDAMYWYRQDPGQGLRLIYYSQIVNDFQKGDIAEGYSVSREKKESFPLTVTSAQKNPTAFYLCASSATSLGGQYFGPGTRLLVL.

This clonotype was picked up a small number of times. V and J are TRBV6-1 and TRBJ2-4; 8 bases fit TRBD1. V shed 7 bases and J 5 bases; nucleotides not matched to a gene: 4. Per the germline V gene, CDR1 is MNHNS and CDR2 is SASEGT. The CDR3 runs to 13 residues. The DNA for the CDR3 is TGTGCCAGCACCCGGGGACAGGAAAACATTCAGTACTTC. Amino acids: CASTRGQENIQYF.

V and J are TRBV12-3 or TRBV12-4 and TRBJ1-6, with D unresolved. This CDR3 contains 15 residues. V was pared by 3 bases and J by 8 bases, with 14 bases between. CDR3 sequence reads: CASSFGISADSPLHF. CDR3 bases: TGTGCCAGCAGTTTCGGTATCAGCGCTGATTCACCCCTCCACTTT.

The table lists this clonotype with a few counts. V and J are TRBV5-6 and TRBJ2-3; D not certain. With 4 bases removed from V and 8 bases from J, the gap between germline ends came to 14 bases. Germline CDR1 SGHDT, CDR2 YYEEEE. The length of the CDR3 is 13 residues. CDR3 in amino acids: CASSHGESVTQYF. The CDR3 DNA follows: TGTGCCAGCAGCCATGGGGAATCGGTTACGCAGTATTTT.

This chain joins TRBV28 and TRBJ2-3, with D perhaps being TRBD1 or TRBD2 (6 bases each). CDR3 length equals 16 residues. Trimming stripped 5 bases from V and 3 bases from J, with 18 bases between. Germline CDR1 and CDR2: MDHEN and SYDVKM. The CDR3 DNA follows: TGTGCCAGCAGTACTGCGCGAAGGGGGGATACAGATACGCAGTATTTT. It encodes CASSTARRGDTDTQYF.

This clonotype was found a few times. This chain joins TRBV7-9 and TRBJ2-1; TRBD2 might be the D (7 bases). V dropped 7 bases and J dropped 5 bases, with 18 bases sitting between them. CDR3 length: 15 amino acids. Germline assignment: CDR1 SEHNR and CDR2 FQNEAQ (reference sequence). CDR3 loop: CASIKGGGSDNEQFF. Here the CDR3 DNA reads TGTGCCAGCATTAAGGGGGGCGGGAGTGACAATGAGCAGTTCTTC.

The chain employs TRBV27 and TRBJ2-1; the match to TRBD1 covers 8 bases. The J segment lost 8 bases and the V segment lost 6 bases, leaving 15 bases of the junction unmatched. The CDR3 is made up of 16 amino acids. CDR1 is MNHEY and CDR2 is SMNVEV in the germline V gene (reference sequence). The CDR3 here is CASSNWGQERNYEQFF. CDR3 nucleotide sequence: TGTGCCAGCAGCAATTGGGGACAGGAGAGGAATTATGAGCAGTTCTTC.

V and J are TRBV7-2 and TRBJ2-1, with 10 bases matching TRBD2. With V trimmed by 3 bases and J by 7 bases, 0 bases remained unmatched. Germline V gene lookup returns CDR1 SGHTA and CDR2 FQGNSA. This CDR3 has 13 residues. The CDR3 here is CASSFSGRNEQFF. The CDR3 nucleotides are TGTGCCAGCAGCTTTAGCGGGAGGAATGAGCAGTTCTTC. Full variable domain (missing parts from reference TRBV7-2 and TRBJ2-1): GAGVSQSPSNKVTEKGKDVELRCDPISGHTALYWYRQSLGQGLEFLIYFQGNSAPDKSGLPSDRFSAERTGGSVSTLTIQRTQQEDSAVYLCASSFSGRNEQFFGPGTRLTVL.

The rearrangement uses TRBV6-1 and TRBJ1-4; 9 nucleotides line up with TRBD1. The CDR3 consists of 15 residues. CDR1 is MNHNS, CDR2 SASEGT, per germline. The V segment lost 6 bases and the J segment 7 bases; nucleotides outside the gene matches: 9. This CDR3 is CASRSPRTGVEKLFF. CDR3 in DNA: TGTGCCAGCAGATCCCCTAGGACAGGGGTTGAAAAACTGTTTTTT.

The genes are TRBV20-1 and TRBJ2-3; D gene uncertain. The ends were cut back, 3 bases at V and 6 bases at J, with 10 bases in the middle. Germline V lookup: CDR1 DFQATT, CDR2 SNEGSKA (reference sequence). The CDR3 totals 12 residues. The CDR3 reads CSARDRYDTQYF. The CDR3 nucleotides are TGCAGTGCTAGGGATAGGTACGATACGCAGTATTTT.

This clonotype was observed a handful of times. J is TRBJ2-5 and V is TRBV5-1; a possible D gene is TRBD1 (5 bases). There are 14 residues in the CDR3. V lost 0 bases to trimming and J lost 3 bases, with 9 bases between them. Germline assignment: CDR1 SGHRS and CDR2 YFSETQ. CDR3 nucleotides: TGCGCCAGCAGCTTGGGGTCAGGGAAAGAGACCCAGTACTTC. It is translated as CASSLGSGKETQYF.

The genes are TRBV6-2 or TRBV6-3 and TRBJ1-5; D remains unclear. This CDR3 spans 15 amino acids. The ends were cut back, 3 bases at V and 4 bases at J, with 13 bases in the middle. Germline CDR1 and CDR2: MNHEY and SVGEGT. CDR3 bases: TGTGCCAGCAGTTATGGCCCACAGAGAAATCAGCCCCAGCATTTT. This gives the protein CASSYGPQRNQPQHF.

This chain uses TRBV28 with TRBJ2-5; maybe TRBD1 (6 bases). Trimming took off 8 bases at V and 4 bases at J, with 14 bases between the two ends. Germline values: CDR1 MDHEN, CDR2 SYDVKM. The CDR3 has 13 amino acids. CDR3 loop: CASRSPGVETQYF. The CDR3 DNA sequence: TGTGCCAGCCGTTCTCCAGGGGTAGAGACCCAGTACTTC.

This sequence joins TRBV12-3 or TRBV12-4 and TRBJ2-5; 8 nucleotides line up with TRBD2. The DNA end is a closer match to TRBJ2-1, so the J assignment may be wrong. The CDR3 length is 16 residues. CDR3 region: CASSLAPGGRKNEQFF. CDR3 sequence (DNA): TGTGCCAGCAGTTTAGCGCCGGGAGGGAGGAAGAATGAGCAGTTCTTC.